The rows below give T cell receptor beta chains drawn from one sample of a study of human T cells and chemical hapten exposure. MiXCR was run by TCRdb on the RACE reads, yielding one entry per CDR3 protein. In the table there are more than 250,000 distinct CDR3 sequences, roughly 7.4% of which are singletons. The sample consisted of whole blood, taken in connection with sensitization to the hapten diphenylcyclopropenone (DPC). Source of these receptors: a man in his late teens or twenties with alopecia areata. Some clones in this sample may be carry-over from other donors' samples. Each CDR3 is given with its conserved first and last residue.

j_gene,v_gene,CDR3aa
TRBJ1-4,TRBV4-2,CASSQEEQADEKLFF
TRBJ2-2,TRBV14,CASSQLWGASTGELFF
TRBJ2-3,TRBV14,CASSQDHEGGTDTQYF
TRBJ1-1,TRBV20-1,CSHNRVDQNTEAFF
TRBJ1-4,TRBV7-9,CASSGNGPNEKLFF
TRBJ2-7,TRBV5-4,CASSWTETGATYEQYF
TRBJ1-1,TRBV18,CASTTGQGVEAFF
TRBJ1-3,TRBV7-2,CASSPHAGTSGNTIYF
TRBJ1-5,TRBV9,CASSVVWTGNQPQHF
TRBJ1-1,TRBV5-1,CASSLRTGLTEAFF
TRBJ2-7,TRBV4-1,CASSHNMDRGLFEQYF
TRBJ1-6,TRBV14,CASSPYNSPLHF
TRBJ2-5,TRBV7-2,CASSLRRSQETQYF
TRBJ2-7,TRBV28,CASSTLALREQYF
TRBJ1-1,TRBV10-3,CAISESIPRDTQYTEAFF
TRBJ2-5,TRBV20-1,CSARDRRLAGHQETQYF
TRBJ2-7,TRBV10-2,CASIPPGDYEQYF
TRBJ2-3,TRBV24-1,CATSDRASTDTQYF
TRBJ2-5,TRBV20-1,CSAWTDQETQYF
TRBJ1-3,TRBV9,CASSGRTGRSGNTIYF
TRBJ2-2,TRBV5-5,CASSSRQGARTGELFF
TRBJ2-3,TRBV6-2/TRBV6-3,CASSYPKLKVEVHTQYF
TRBJ2-6,TRBV3-1,CASSRPAGSGANVLTF
TRBJ2-7,TRBV5-1,CASSAGTVHEQYF
TRBJ2-5,TRBV11-1,CASSSEKETQYF
TRBJ1-2,TRBV6-2/TRBV6-3,CASRWQLYGYTF
TRBJ2-7,TRBV28,CASSSGGRNEQYF
TRBJ1-5,TRBV3-1,CASSQDLGGGQPQHF
TRBJ2-5,TRBV7-6,CASRALTGQETQYF
TRBJ2-1,TRBV9,CASSVEGVWNEQFF
TRBJ1-5,TRBV10-3,CAIENPDGNQPQHF
TRBJ1-2,TRBV25-1,CASSAATGVNYGYTF
TRBJ2-5,TRBV5-5,CASSLAGEETQNF